Listed below are T cell receptor beta chains from one sample, sequenced in a study of control samples from healthy donors and cancer patients. The data were produced by immunoSEQ multiplex PCR, yet TCRdb's version contains in-frame clones alone and is incomplete. This table holds fewer than 120,000 clones, 88% found once. The sequenced sample consisted of PBMCs. The receptor source for this set is a woman aged 55-69 years with lung cancer. Each CDR3 is given with its conserved first and last residue. The D gene is left open where the match is weak. Only some rows state a clone size, as once, few, many or a class for expanded clones.

TRBV5-1,-,-,TRBJ1-5,TGCGCCAGCAGCTTGGAAGGGCGGAGCAATCAGCCCCAGCATTTT,CASSLEGRSNQPQHF
TRBV5-1,-,-,TRBJ2-3,TGCGCCAGCAGCTTGCTTGGGAGAAGCACAGATACGCAGTATTTT,CASSLLGRSTDTQYF
TRBV24-1,TRBD1,-,TRBJ2-1,TGTGCCACCAGTGACACAGGGACAGGCAGTGGGATCTTC,CATSDTGTGSGIF
TRBV5-6,-,-,TRBJ1-1,TGTGCCAGCAGCCTCAACCTGGGGAACACTGAAGCTTTCTTT,CASSLNLGNTEAFF
TRBV19,TRBD2,-,TRBJ2-3,TGTGCCAGTAGTGGGGGGGAAACAGATACGCAGTATTTT,CASSGGETDTQYF
TRBV25-1,-,once,TRBJ2-7,TGTGCCAGCAGTCTCCTAGGGGCGAGCTACGAGCAGTACTTC,CASSLLGASYEQYF
TRBV5-5,-,-,TRBJ1-6,TGTGCCAGCAGCTTGGCCAGTCAGGGAAGCGTTAATTCACCCCTCCACTTT,CASSLASQGSVNSPLHF
TRBV5-4,-,few,TRBJ1-5,TGTGCCAGCAGCTTTCGCCTGACTCCCGATAGCAATCAGCCCCAGCATTTT,CASSFRLTPDSNQPQHF
TRBV29-1,-,-,TRBJ1-1,TGCAGCGTTGAAGATCACATGACGGGATACGCTTTCTTT,CSVEDHMTGYAFF
TRBV20-1,-,-,TRBJ2-5,TGCAGTGCCGCGAGGGGAGAGACCCAGTACTTC,CSAARGETQYF
TRBV9,TRBD1,once,TRBJ1-2,TGTGCCAGTAGGGGGCCCGGCCTCTATGGCTACACCTTC,CASRGPGLYGYTF